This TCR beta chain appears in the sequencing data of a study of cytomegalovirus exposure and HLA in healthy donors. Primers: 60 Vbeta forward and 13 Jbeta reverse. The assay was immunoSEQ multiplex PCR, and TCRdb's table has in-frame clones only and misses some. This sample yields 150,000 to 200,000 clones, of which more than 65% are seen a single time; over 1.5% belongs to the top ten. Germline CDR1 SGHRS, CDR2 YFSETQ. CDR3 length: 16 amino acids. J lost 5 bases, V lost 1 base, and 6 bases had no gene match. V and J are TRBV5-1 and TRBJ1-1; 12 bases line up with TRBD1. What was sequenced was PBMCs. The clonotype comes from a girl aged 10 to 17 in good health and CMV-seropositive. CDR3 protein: CASSLLGQGARTEAFF. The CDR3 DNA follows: TGCGCCAGCAGCTTGCTGGGACAGGGGGCGCGGACTGAAGCTTTCTTT.